The present T cell receptor beta chain was sequenced within a study of cytomegalovirus exposure and HLA in healthy donors. With respect to this clone: Its antigen is still unknown.

V lost 5 bases and J lost 2; bases outside the gene matches: 8. CDR3 size: 15 residues. Germline V CDR1 and CDR2: SGHVS, FQNEAQ. General study findings and limits: TRBV6-2, TRBV6-3 and other indistinguishable V segments were excluded.

Both 60 Vbeta primers and 13 Jbeta primers went into the PCR. Measured with immunoSEQ multiplex PCR; TCRdb has only the in-frame clones, and not every one. The table includes 100,000 to 150,000 clones, roughly four fifths detected once. The sequence derives from a boy between 2 and 15 years old in good health and CMV-seronegative. V gene TRBV7-8 combines with J gene TRBJ2-5, with 7 bases aligning to TRBD1. The sequenced material came from PBMCs. The CDR3 bases are TGTGCCAGCAGCCAAGGAACAGGGGTACAAGAGACCCAGTACTTC. Protein product: CASSQGTGVQETQYF.